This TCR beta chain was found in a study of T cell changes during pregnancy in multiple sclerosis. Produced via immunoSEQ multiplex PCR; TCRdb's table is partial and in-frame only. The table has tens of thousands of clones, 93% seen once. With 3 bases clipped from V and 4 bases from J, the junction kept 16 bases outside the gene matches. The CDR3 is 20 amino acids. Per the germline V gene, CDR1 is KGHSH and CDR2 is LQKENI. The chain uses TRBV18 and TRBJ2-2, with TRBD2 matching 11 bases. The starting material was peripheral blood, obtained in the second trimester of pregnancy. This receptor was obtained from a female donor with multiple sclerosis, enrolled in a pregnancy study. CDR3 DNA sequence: TGTGCCAGCTCACCCCACTCCCTGCGAGGGCTAGCGGGAGGCACCGGGGAGCTGTTTTTT. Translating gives CASSPHSLRGLAGGTGELFF. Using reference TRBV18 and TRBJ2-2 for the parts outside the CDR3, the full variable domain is NAGVMQNPRHLVRRRGQEARLRCSPMKGHSHVYWYRQLPEEGLKFMVYLQKENIIDESGMPKERFSAEFPKEGPSILRIQQVVRGDSAAYFCASSPHSLRGLAGGTGELFFGEGSRLTVL.